This is a list of T cell receptor beta chains from one sample in a study of blood T cell repertoires in COVID-19. Using immunoSEQ multiplex PCR, the repertoire was profiled, and TCRdb retains in-frame clones only, with some absent. This table holds fewer than 200,000 clones, over 80% found once. Sequenced: peripheral blood. The source of these receptors is a man younger than 45 with COVID-19, enrolled during active disease. CDR3s include the opening cysteine and the closing phenylalanine or tryptophan. The D gene is left open where the match is weak. Size is stated for part of the rows, as once, few or many counts, or as a class when the clone is expanded.

.,.,TRBV5-3,TRBJ2-1,CASSLRRISYNEQFF,TGTGCCAGCAGCCTACGTAGAATCTCCTACAATGAGCAGTTCTTC
TRBD2,.,TRBV7-9,TRBJ2-7,CASSLAGVSYEQYF,TGTGCCAGCAGTCTCGCGGGAGTCTCCTACGAGCAGTACTTC
TRBD2,.,TRBV24-1,TRBJ2-2,CATSDLAEGNTGELFF,TGTGCCACCAGTGACCTAGCGGAGGGGAACACCGGGGAGCTGTTTTTT
.,.,TRBV5-4,TRBJ1-2,CASSLGTVYGYTF,TGTGCCAGCAGCTTGGGGACAGTATATGGCTACACCTTC
.,.,TRBV19,TRBJ2-7,CASSPRGSLIKSYEQYF,TGTGCCAGTAGTCCTCGGGGTAGCCTAATCAAATCCTACGAGCAGTACTTC
.,.,TRBV6-2/TRBV6-3,TRBJ1-5,CASSSYGGQSNQPQHF,TGTGCCAGCAGTTCCTACGGGGGGCAGAGCAATCAGCCCCAGCATTTT
TRBD2,.,TRBV7-6,TRBJ2-1,CASSGEMASGFYNEQFF,TGTGCCAGCAGCGGGGAGATGGCTAGCGGATTCTACAATGAGCAGTTCTTC
TRBD1,.,TRBV13,TRBJ1-2,CASSSEQGSYGYTF,TGTGCCAGCAGCTCGGAACAGGGGTCCTATGGCTACACCTTC
.,.,TRBV12-3/TRBV12-4,TRBJ2-2,CASSLGSGELFF,TGTGCCAGCAGTTTAGGCAGCGGGGAGCTGTTTTTT
TRBD1,.,TRBV24-1,TRBJ1-2,CATSDSWTGDGYTF,TGTGCCACCAGTGATTCGTGGACAGGGGATGGCTACACCTTC
.,.,TRBV4-3,TRBJ1-2,CASSQDPREGGYGYTF,TGCGCCAGCAGCCAAGATCCCAGGGAGGGAGGGTATGGCTACACCTTC
TRBD1,.,TRBV3-1/TRBV3-2,TRBJ2-5,CASSLLGQGDETQYF,TGTGCCAGCAGCCTGCTGGGACAGGGGGATGAGACCCAGTACTTC
.,.,TRBV11-2,TRBJ2-1,CASSTVTGTYNEQFF,TGTGCCAGCAGCACCGTGACAGGTACCTACAATGAGCAGTTCTTC
.,.,TRBV28,TRBJ2-6,CASMGGENGANVLTF,TGTGCCAGCATGGGGGGAGAGAATGGGGCCAACGTCCTGACTTTC
TRBD2,.,TRBV27,TRBJ2-2,CASRPRLAANTGELFF,TGTGCCAGCAGACCACGACTAGCGGCGAACACCGGGGAGCTGTTTTTT
.,.,TRBV7-6,TRBJ2-7,CASSLYAGTYEQYF,TGTGCCAGCAGCTTATATGCAGGGACCTACGAGCAGTACTTC
TRBD1,.,TRBV30,TRBJ1-5,CAWGAGGDQPQHF,TGTGCCTGGGGGGCAGGGGGCGATCAGCCCCAGCATTTT
TRBD1,.,TRBV6-5,TRBJ1-5,CASSTGVGGNQPQHF,TGTGCCAGCAGTACAGGGGTTGGTGGCAATCAGCCCCAGCATTTT
.,.,TRBV7-2,TRBJ1-1,CASSSGIGTEAFF,TGTGCCAGCAGCTCAGGGATTGGGACTGAAGCTTTCTTT
TRBD2,.,TRBV19,TRBJ2-1,CASNRAGGTSGGSHNEQFF,TGTGCCAGTAACCGGGCAGGTGGGACTAGCGGGGGATCCCACAATGAGCAGTTCTTC
TRBD2,.,TRBV19,TRBJ2-3,CASSGREGRGSDTQYF,TGTGCCAGTAGTGGGCGGGAGGGCCGTGGCTCAGATACGCAGTATTTT
TRBD1,.,TRBV9,TRBJ1-2,CASSADQGAGGYTF,TGTGCCAGCAGCGCTGACCAGGGGGCTGGAGGCTACACCTTC
.,.,TRBV4-3,TRBJ1-2,CASSQEVQELYGYTF,TGCGCCAGCAGCCAAGAGGTACAGGAGCTCTATGGCTACACCTTC
.,.,TRBV5-1,TRBJ1-2,CASRPLEEYGYTF,TGCGCCAGCCGCCCCCTAGAGGAGTATGGCTACACCTTC
TRBD1,.,TRBV24-1,TRBJ2-3,CATSGKQGARDTQYF,TGTGCCACCAGTGGCAAGCAGGGGGCACGCGATACGCAGTATTTT
.,.,TRBV9,TRBJ2-3,CASSARVDGTDTQYF,TGTGCCAGCAGCGCGAGGGTTGATGGCACAGATACGCAGTATTTT
TRBD2,.,TRBV5-4,TRBJ2-7,CASSLGPSGGDYEQYF,TGTGCCAGCAGCTTGGGGCCTAGCGGGGGCGACTACGAGCAGTACTTC
.,.,TRBV19,TRBJ1-5,CASSITDYSNQPQHF,TGTGCCAGTAGTATAACAGACTATAGCAATCAGCCCCAGCATTTT
TRBD1,.,TRBV18,TRBJ1-1,CASSPGQGRAEAFF,TGTGCCAGCTCACCGGGACAGGGGCGGGCTGAAGCTTTCTTT
TRBD1,.,TRBV10-3,TRBJ1-2,CAISEENRGVYGYTF,TGTGCCATCAGTGAGGAAAACAGGGGAGTGTATGGCTACACCTTC
TRBD1,.,TRBV3-1/TRBV3-2,TRBJ2-5,CASSQVPTGRETQYF,TGTGCCAGCAGCCAAGTCCCGACAGGGCGCGAGACCCAGTACTTC
.,.,TRBV7-2,TRBJ1-5,CASSSRLGTINQPQHF,TGTGCCAGCAGCTCGCGACTCGGGACAATCAATCAGCCCCAGCATTTT
.,.,TRBV5-4,TRBJ2-7,CASSLGQLYEQYF,TGTGCCAGCAGCTTGGGACAGTTGTACGAGCAGTACTTC
TRBD1,.,TRBV29-1,TRBJ1-2,CSVEDLWTGGDRGYTF,TGCAGCGTTGAAGATCTCTGGACAGGGGGCGATCGTGGCTACACCTTC
TRBD2,.,TRBV19,TRBJ2-5,CASSLAGETQYF,TGTGCCAGTAGTCTAGCGGGGGAGACCCAGTACTTC
.,few,TRBV5-6,TRBJ1-2,CASSFQGRWNYGYTF,TGTGCCAGCAGCTTCCAGGGGCGCTGGAACTATGGCTACACCTTC
TRBD1,.,TRBV4-3,TRBJ1-2,CASSLLGQVSYGYTF,TGCGCCAGCAGCCTCCTAGGACAGGTTTCATATGGCTACACCTTC
TRBD1,.,TRBV6-5,TRBJ1-1,CASNFQGATEAFF,TGTGCCAGCAATTTTCAGGGGGCGACTGAAGCTTTCTTT
TRBD1,.,TRBV6-5,TRBJ1-1,CASSPLDRANTEAFF,TGTGCCAGCAGTCCACTTGACAGGGCCAACACTGAAGCTTTCTTT
.,.,TRBV28,TRBJ1-1,CASRIWGQGDTEAFF,TGTGCCTCTCGTATTTGGGGGCAGGGCGACACTGAAGCTTTCTTT